The text below deals with one TCR beta chain. This sample was taken from a study of control samples from healthy donors and cancer patients. Repertoires were generated with immunoSEQ multiplex PCR, while TCRdb's copy carries only in-frame clones and drops some. The sample contains approximately 100,000 clones, around 88% of which appear only once. Sequences were obtained from blood. The receptor was isolated from a man aged 25-45 years in good health.

The CDR3 sequence: CASSRTSGRGYNEQFF. In DNA form, the CDR3 reads TGTGCCAGCAGCCGGACTAGCGGAAGGGGCTACAATGAGCAGTTCTTC. The V call is TRBV16, the J call TRBJ2-1, with 10 bases lining up with TRBD2. Trimming at V came to 4 bases and at J to 3 bases, leaving 6 bases not matched to a gene. The germline V gene encodes CDR1 KGHSY and CDR2 FQNENV. CDR3 size: 16 residues.